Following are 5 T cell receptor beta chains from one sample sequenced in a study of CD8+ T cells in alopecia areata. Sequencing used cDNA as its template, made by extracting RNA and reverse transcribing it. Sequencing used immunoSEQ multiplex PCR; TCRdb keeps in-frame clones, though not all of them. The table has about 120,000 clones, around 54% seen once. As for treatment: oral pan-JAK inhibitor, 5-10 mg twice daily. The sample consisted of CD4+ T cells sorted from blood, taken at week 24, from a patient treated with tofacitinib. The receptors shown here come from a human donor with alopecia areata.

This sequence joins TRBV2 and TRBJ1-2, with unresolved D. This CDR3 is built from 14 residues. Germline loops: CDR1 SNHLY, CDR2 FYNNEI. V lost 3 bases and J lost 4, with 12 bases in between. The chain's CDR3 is CASSDSRTLYGYTF. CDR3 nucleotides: TGTGCCAGCAGTGATTCCAGGACCCTCTATGGCTACACCTTC.

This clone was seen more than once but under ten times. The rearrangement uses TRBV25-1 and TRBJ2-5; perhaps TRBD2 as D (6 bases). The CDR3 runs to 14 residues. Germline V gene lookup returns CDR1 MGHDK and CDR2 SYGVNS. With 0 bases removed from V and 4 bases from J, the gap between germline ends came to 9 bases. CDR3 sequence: CASSEYGGPETQYF. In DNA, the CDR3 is TGTGCCAGCAGTGAATATGGAGGGCCAGAGACCCAGTACTTC.

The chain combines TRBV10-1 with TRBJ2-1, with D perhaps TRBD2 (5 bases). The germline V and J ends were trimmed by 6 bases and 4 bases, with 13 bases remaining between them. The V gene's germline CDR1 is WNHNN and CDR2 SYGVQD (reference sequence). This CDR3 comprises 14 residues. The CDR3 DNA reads TGCGCCAGCAGCCTTGCGGGTGTTTACAATGAGCAGTTCTTC. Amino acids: CASSLAGVYNEQFF.

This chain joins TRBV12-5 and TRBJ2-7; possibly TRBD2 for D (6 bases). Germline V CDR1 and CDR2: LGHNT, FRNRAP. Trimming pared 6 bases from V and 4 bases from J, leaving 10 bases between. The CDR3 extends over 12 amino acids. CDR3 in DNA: TGTGCTAGTGGCCATGGGACTTACGAGCAGTACTTC. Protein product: CASGHGTYEQYF.

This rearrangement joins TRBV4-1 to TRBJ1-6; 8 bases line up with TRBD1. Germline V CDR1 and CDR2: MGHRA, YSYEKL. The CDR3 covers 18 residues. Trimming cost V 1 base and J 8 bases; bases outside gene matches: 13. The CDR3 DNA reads TGCGCCAGCAGCCAAGGGGGCAGGGGGCAAGGATGGCATTCACCCCTCCACTTT. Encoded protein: CASSQGGRGQGWHSPLHF.